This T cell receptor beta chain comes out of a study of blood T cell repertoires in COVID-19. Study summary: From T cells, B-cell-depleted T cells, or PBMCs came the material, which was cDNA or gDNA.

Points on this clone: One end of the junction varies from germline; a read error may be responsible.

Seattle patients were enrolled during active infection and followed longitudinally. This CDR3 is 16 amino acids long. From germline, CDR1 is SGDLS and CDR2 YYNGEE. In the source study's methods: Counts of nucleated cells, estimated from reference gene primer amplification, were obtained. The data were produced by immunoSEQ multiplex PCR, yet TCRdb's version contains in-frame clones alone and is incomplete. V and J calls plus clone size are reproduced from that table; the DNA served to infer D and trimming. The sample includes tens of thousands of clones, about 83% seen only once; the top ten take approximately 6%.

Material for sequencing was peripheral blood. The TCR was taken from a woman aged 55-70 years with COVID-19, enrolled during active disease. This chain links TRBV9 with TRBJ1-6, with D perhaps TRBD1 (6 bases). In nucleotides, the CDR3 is TGTGCCAGCAGCGTTACGGACAGCGTTTATACTTCACCCCTCCACTTT. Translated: CASSVTDSVYTSPLHF.